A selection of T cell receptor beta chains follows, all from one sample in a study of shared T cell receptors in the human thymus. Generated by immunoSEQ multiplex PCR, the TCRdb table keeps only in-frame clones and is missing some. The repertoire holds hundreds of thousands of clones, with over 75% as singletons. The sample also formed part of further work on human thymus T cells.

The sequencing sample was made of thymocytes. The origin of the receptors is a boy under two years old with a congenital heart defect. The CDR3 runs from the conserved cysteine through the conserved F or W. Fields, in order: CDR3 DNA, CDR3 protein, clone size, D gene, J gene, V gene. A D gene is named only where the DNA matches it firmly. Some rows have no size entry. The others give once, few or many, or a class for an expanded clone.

cdr3_nt: TGTGCCAGCAGCGCCGGGATTTGGGAGCAGTACTTC; cdr3_aa: CASSAGIWEQYF; clone_size: NA; d_call: NA; j_call: TRBJ2-7; v_call: TRBV2
cdr3_nt: TGTGCCAGCAGCTTAGTGAACGCAGGCGGACACTCCCTGCACAATGAGCAGTTCTTC; cdr3_aa: CASSLVNAGGHSLHNEQFF; clone_size: NA; d_call: NA; j_call: TRBJ2-1; v_call: TRBV7-2
cdr3_nt: TGTGCCAGCAGCAGCCCGACAGGGGAGGAAAAACTGTTTTTT; cdr3_aa: CASSSPTGEEKLFF; clone_size: NA; d_call: TRBD1; j_call: TRBJ1-4; v_call: TRBV5-4
cdr3_nt: TGTGCCAGCAGTTCAAAGGACAGGGTAGAGACTGAAGCTTTCTTT; cdr3_aa: CASSSKDRVETEAFF; clone_size: once; d_call: TRBD1; j_call: TRBJ1-1; v_call: TRBV6-5
cdr3_nt: TGTGCCAGCAGCCAAGGGGGGGGGCCCCAGCATTTT; cdr3_aa: CASSQGGGPQHF; clone_size: few; d_call: NA; j_call: TRBJ1-5; v_call: TRBV11-2
cdr3_nt: TGCGCCAGCAGCTGGGGGTTTGGCGGGGACTACAATGAGCAGTTCTTC; cdr3_aa: CASSWGFGGDYNEQFF; clone_size: NA; d_call: NA; j_call: TRBJ2-1; v_call: TRBV5-1
cdr3_nt: TGTGCCAGCAGTCCATCCGGAGGGAGAATCCACGAGCAGTACTTC; cdr3_aa: CASSPSGGRIHEQYF; clone_size: NA; d_call: NA; j_call: TRBJ2-7; v_call: TRBV27
cdr3_nt: TGTGCCAGCAGTCTTATAGAACGGGGGGGGACACCCAATCAGCCCCAGCATTTT; cdr3_aa: CASSLIERGGTPNQPQHF; clone_size: NA; d_call: NA; j_call: TRBJ1-5; v_call: TRBV28
cdr3_nt: TGTGCCAGTAGTGCTAGACCCGGTGGGACTGACTCCTACGAGCAGTACTTC; cdr3_aa: CASSARPGGTDSYEQYF; clone_size: NA; d_call: NA; j_call: TRBJ2-7; v_call: TRBV19
cdr3_nt: TGTGCCACAGGGACGAGCGGGCCCGACGAGCAGTACTTC; cdr3_aa: CATGTSGPDEQYF; clone_size: NA; d_call: NA; j_call: TRBJ2-7; v_call: TRBV10-3
cdr3_nt: TGCGCCAGCAGCCCTCGCGGACAGGGGGCGACCAATGAGCAGTTCTTC; cdr3_aa: CASSPRGQGATNEQFF; clone_size: once; d_call: TRBD1; j_call: TRBJ2-1; v_call: TRBV5-1
cdr3_nt: TGTGCCAGCACCCCACGGGACACAACCTACGAGCAGTACTTC; cdr3_aa: CASTPRDTTYEQYF; clone_size: NA; d_call: NA; j_call: TRBJ2-7; v_call: TRBV2
cdr3_nt: TGTGCCAGCAGTTATCTAGAGGGACAGGGAGATGGCTACACCTTC; cdr3_aa: CASSYLEGQGDGYTF; clone_size: NA; d_call: TRBD1; j_call: TRBJ1-2; v_call: TRBV2
cdr3_nt: TGCGCCAGCAGCCAAGGGGCGGGCGGGACGAGGAGTTTAGCCAAAAACATTCAGTACTTC; cdr3_aa: CASSQGAGGTRSLAKNIQYF; clone_size: NA; d_call: NA; j_call: TRBJ2-4; v_call: TRBV4-3
cdr3_nt: TGTGCCAGCAGTTTTATGAAGCGGGAGCCCTCCTACGAGCAGTACTTC; cdr3_aa: CASSFMKREPSYEQYF; clone_size: NA; d_call: TRBD2; j_call: TRBJ2-7; v_call: TRBV28
cdr3_nt: TGTGCCAGCAGCTTAACAGGACAGCCCCAGCATTTT; cdr3_aa: CASSLTGQPQHF; clone_size: NA; d_call: NA; j_call: TRBJ1-5; v_call: TRBV7-2
cdr3_nt: TGTGCCAGCAGTTTGACTCAGGGAAGAGAGACCCAGTACTTC; cdr3_aa: CASSLTQGRETQYF; clone_size: once; d_call: NA; j_call: TRBJ2-5; v_call: TRBV27
cdr3_nt: TGTGCCGGCAGCTCCGGGACTAGCGGGAGTACAGATACGCAGTATTTT; cdr3_aa: CAGSSGTSGSTDTQYF; clone_size: once; d_call: TRBD2; j_call: TRBJ2-3; v_call: TRBV27
cdr3_nt: TGTGCCAGCAGCTCGGTGTTCAATGAGCAGTTCTTC; cdr3_aa: CASSSVFNEQFF; clone_size: NA; d_call: NA; j_call: TRBJ2-1; v_call: TRBV11-3
cdr3_nt: TGTGCCAGCAGCCCACCCGGGACTAGCGGGAGGGCCAGCACAGATACGCAGTATTTT; cdr3_aa: CASSPPGTSGRASTDTQYF; clone_size: NA; d_call: TRBD2; j_call: TRBJ2-3; v_call: TRBV9
cdr3_nt: TGTGCCAGTAGTATTGGGCCAGAAACCTGCTATGGCTACACCTTC; cdr3_aa: CASSIGPETCYGYTF; clone_size: NA; d_call: NA; j_call: TRBJ1-2; v_call: TRBV19
cdr3_nt: TGTGCCAGCAGCCTACTGACTAGCGGGAGCCACAATGAGCAGTTCTTC; cdr3_aa: CASSLLTSGSHNEQFF; clone_size: once; d_call: TRBD2; j_call: TRBJ2-1; v_call: TRBV7-3
cdr3_nt: TGTGCCAGCAGCTGGGGACCGCGGGGCGCAGATACGCAGTATTTT; cdr3_aa: CASSWGPRGADTQYF; clone_size: NA; d_call: NA; j_call: TRBJ2-3; v_call: TRBV7-8
cdr3_nt: TGTGCCAGCAGCCCGCAGGGAAGGATCTATGGCTACACCTTC; cdr3_aa: CASSPQGRIYGYTF; clone_size: NA; d_call: NA; j_call: TRBJ1-2; v_call: TRBV5-6
cdr3_nt: TGTGCCACCAGGGGTTTCGGGGAGGCCTACAATGAGCAGTTCTTC; cdr3_aa: CATRGFGEAYNEQFF; clone_size: NA; d_call: NA; j_call: TRBJ2-1; v_call: TRBV15
cdr3_nt: TGTGCCAGCAGCGCACAGGGGGCAAGCACCGGGGAGCTGTTTTTT; cdr3_aa: CASSAQGASTGELFF; clone_size: NA; d_call: TRBD1; j_call: TRBJ2-2; v_call: TRBV9
cdr3_nt: TGTGCCAGCACCCACGCGACAGGTGAGGCTCAGCCCCAGCATTTT; cdr3_aa: CASTHATGEAQPQHF; clone_size: NA; d_call: NA; j_call: TRBJ1-5; v_call: TRBV6-6
cdr3_nt: TGTGCCAGCAGCTTAGAGGGGGCTTGGGGGTCCAGGATGGATCAGCCCCAGCATTTT; cdr3_aa: CASSLEGAWGSRMDQPQHF; clone_size: NA; d_call: TRBD1; j_call: TRBJ1-5; v_call: TRBV7-9
cdr3_nt: TGTGCCAGCAGCGGGTTCGGGTGGGAGCAGTACTTC; cdr3_aa: CASSGFGWEQYF; clone_size: NA; d_call: NA; j_call: TRBJ2-7; v_call: TRBV7-9